This TCR beta chain was sequenced in a study of blood T cell repertoires in COVID-19. Looking at the study overall: Sites across the United States, Italy and Spain contributed samples from acute and convalescent COVID-19. Sources were T cells, B-cell-depleted T cells, or PBMCs; the material itself was cDNA or gDNA.

This CDR3 region has 12 residues. Germline CDR1 SNHLY, CDR2 FYNNEI. Deletions cut 7 bases from V and 6 bases from J, with 13 bases between. How the authors handled the data: Nucleated cell counts were estimated from reference gene primer amplification. Clones were sequenced by immunoSEQ multiplex PCR, and TCRdb holds only the in-frame ones, with some missing. The V and J calls and clone size are taken from that table; D and trimming were inferred from the DNA. The repertoire holds about 160,000 clones, with 80% to 90% as singletons. This chain uses TRBV2 with TRBJ2-7; D may be TRBD1 (6 bases). This TCR derives from a middle-aged man with acute or convalescent COVID-19. Input material: peripheral blood. The CDR3 protein is CASTRTDGEQYF. The DNA for the CDR3 is TGTGCCAGCACCAGGACAGACGGCGAGCAGTACTTC. Drawing the rest from reference TRBV2 and TRBJ2-7, the complete variable domain is EPEVTQTPSHQVTQMGQEVILRCVPISNHLYFYWYRQILGQKVEFLVSFYNNEISEKSEIFDDQFSVERPDGSNFTLKIRSTKLEDSAMYFCASTRTDGEQYFGPGTRLTVT.